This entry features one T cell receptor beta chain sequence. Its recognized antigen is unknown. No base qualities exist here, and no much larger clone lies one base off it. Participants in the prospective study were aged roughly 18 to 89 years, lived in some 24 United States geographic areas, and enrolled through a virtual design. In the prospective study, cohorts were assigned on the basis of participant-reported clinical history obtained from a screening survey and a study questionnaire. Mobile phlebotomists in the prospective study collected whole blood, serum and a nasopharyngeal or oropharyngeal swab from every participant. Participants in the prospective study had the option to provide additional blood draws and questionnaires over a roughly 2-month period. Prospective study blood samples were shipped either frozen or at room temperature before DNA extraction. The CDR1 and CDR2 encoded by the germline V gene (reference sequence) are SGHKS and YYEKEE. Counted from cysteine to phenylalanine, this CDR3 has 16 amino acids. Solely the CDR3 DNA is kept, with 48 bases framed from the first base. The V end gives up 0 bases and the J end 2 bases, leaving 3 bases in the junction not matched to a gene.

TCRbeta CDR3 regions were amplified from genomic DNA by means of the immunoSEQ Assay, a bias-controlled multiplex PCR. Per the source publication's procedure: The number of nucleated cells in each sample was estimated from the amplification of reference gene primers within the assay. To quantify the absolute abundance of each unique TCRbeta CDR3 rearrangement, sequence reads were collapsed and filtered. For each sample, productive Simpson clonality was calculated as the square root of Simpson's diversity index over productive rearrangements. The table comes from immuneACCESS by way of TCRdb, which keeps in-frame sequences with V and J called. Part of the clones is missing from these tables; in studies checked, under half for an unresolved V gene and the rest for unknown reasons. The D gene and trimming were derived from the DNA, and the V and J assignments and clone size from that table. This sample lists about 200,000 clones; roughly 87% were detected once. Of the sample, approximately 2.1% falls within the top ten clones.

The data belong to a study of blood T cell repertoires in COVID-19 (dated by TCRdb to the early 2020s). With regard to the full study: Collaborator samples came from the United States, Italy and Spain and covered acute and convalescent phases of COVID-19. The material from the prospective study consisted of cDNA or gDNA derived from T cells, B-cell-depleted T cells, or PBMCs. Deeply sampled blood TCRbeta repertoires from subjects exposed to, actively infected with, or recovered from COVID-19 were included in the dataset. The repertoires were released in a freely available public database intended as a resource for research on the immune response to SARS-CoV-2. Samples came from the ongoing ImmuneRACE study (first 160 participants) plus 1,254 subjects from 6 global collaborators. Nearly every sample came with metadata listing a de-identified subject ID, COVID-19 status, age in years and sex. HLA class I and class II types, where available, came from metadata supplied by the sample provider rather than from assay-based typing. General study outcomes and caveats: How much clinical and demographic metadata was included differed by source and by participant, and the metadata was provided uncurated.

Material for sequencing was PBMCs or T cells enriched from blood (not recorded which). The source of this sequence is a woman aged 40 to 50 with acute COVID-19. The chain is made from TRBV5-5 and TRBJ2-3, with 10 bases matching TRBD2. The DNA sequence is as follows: TGTGCCAGCAGCTTGGTACTAGCGGGGAACACAGATACGCAGTATTTT. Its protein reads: CASSLVLAGNTDTQYF.